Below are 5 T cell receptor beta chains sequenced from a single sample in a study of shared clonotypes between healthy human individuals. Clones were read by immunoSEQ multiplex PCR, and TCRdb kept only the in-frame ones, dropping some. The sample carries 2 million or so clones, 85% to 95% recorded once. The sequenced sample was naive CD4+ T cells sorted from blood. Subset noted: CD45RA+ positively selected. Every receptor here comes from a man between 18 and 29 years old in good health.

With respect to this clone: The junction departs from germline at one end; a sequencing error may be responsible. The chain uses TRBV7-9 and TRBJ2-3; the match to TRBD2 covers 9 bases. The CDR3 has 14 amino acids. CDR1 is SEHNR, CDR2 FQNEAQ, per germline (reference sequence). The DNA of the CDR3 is TGTGCCAGCAGCCTAGCGGGACCCCTGAATACGCAGTATTTT. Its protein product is CASSLAGPLNTQYF.

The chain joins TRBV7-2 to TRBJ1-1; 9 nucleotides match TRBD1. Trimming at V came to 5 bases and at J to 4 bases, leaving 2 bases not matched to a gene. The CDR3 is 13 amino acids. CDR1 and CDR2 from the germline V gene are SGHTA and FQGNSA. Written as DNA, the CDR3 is TGTGCCAGCAGCCGGGACAGGGCCACTGAAGCTTTCTTT. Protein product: CASSRDRATEAFF.

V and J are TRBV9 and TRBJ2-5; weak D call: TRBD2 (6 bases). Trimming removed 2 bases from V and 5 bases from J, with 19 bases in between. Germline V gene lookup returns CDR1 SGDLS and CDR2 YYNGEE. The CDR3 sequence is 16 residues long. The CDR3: CASSVSRDSKSETQYF. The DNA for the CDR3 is TGTGCCAGCAGCGTCTCCCGGGACTCCAAATCCGAGACCCAGTACTTC. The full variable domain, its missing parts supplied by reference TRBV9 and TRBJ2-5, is DSGVTQTPKHLITATGQRVTLRCSPRSGDLSVYWYQQSLDQGLQFLIQYYNGEERAKGNILERFSAQQFPDLHSELNLSSLELGDSALYFCASSVSRDSKSETQYFGPGTRLLVL.

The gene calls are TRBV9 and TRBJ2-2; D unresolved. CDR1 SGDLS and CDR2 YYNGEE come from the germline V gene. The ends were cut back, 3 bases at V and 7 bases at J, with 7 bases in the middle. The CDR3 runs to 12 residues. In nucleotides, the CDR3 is TGTGCCAGCAGCGCGCGTAACGGGGAGCTGTTTTTT. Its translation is CASSARNGELFF.

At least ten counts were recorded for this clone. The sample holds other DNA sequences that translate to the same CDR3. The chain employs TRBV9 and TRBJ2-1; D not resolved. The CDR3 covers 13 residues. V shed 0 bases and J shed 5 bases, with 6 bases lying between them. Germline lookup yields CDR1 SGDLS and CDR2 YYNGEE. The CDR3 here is CASSVDRNNEQFF. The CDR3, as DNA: TGTGCCAGCAGCGTAGACAGAAACAATGAGCAGTTCTTC.